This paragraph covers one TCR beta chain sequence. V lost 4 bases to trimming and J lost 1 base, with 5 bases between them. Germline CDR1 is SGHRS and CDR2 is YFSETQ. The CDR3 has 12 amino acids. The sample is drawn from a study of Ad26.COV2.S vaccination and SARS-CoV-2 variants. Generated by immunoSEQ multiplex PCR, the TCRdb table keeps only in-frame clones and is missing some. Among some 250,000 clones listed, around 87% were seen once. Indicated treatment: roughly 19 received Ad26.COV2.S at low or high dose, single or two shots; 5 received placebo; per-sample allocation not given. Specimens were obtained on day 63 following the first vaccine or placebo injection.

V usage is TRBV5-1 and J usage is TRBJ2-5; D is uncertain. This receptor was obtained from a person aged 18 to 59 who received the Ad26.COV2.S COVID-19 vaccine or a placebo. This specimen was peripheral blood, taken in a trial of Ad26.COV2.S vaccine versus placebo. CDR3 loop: CASSASQETQYF. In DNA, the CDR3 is TGCGCCAGCAGCGCCTCCCAAGAGACCCAGTACTTC.